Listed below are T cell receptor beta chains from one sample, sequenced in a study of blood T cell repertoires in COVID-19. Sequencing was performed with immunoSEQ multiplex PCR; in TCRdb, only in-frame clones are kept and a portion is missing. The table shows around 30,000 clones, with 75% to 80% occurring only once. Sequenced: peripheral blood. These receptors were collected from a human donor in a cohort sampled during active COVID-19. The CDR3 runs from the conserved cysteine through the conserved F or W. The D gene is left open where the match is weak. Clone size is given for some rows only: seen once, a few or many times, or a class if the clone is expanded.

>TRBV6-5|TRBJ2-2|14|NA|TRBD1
TGTGCCAGTCACGACAGGGATCGCACCGGGGAGCTGTTTTTT
CASHDRDRTGELFF
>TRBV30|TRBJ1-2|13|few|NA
TGTGCCTGGAGTGTACTATTTGAAAATGGCTACACCTTC
CAWSVLFENGYTF
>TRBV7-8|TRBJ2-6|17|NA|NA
TGTGCCAGCAGCTTAGCGCTTGACAGCTTCCGCCCAGGCGTCCTGACTTTC
CASSLALDSFRPGVLTF
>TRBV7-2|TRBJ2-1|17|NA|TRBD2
TGTGCCAGCAGCTACCACGCTGGGACTAGCGGGAGCGGTGAGCAGTTCTTC
CASSYHAGTSGSGEQFF
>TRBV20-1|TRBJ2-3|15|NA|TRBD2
TGCAGTGCTAGTCGGACTAGCGGAAACACAGATACGCAGTATTTT
CSASRTSGNTDTQYF
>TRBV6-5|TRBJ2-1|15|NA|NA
TGTGCCAGCACCGAGACGCCCGTGGGCAGGAATGAGCAGTTCTTC
CASTETPVGRNEQFF
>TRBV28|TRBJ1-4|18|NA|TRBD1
TGTGCCAGCAGTCCCCCCGGGACAGGGGGCGGATCGGCCGGAAAACTGTTTTTT
CASSPPGTGGGSAGKLFF
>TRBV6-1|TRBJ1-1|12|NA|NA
TGTGCCAGCAGTGAAGGGGGCCGGGGGGCTTTCTTT
CASSEGGRGAFF
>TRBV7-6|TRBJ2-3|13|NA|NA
TGTGCCAGCAGCTTAGGGCCGGACAATACGCAGTATTTT
CASSLGPDNTQYF
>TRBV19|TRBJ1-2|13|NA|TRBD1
TGTGCCAGTGGACAGGGGTTATCCTATGGCTACACCTTC
CASGQGLSYGYTF
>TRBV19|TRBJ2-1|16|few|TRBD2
TGTGCCAGTAGTCAACCGACTAGCGGGAGTTTGGGTGAGCAGTTCTTC
CASSQPTSGSLGEQFF
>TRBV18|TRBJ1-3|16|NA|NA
TGTGCCAGCTCACCCGCCCCGGGTATCTCTGGAAACACCATATATTTT
CASSPAPGISGNTIYF
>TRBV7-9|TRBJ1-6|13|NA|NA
TGTGCCAGCAGCTTAGCAACGCAGTTGCCCCTCCACTTT
CASSLATQLPLHF
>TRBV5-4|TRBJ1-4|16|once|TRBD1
TGTGCCAGCAGCCTTAAGACCGGGACAGGGGACGAAAAACTGTTTTTT
CASSLKTGTGDEKLFF
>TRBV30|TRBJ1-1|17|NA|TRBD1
TGTGCCTGGAGTGTACTGGAGGGACAGTTCATGAACACTGAAGCTTTCTTT
CAWSVLEGQFMNTEAFF
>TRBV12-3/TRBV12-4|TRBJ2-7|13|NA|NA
TGTGCCAGCAGTTTTTCGTACTCCTACGAGCAGTACTTC
CASSFSYSYEQYF